This TCR beta chain was recorded in a study of technical replicates of blood from a handful of donors. Profiling relied on immunoSEQ multiplex PCR, and the TCRdb table lists in-frame clones only, not all of them. The sample has some 14,000 clones, approximately 88% seen once. The germline V gene has CDR1 GTSNPN and CDR2 SVGIG (reference sequence). The V gene end was trimmed by 3 bases and the J gene end by 5 bases; junction bases not matched to a gene: 12. This CDR3 is built from 15 residues. This TCR came from a human donor in good health. Material: PBMCs. The J gene is TRBJ2-5, the V gene TRBV30; 7 bases are shared with TRBD2. CDR3 region: CAWSPPASGHETQYF. In DNA form, the CDR3 reads TGTGCCTGGAGCCCCCCGGCTAGCGGTCACGAGACCCAGTACTTC.